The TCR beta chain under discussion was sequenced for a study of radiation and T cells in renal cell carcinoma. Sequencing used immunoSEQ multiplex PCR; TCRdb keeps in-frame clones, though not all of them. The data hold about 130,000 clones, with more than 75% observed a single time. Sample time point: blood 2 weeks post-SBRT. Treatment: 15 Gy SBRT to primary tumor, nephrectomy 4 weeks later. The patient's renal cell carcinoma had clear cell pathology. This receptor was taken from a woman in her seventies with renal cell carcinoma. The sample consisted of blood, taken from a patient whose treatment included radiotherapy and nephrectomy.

CDR3 sequence: CASSISLADYEQYF. CDR3 DNA: TGTGCCAGTAGTATTTCCCTGGCAGACTACGAGCAGTACTTC. The chain joins TRBV19 to TRBJ2-7, with no clear D. Germline-derived CDR1 and CDR2 are LNHDA and SQIVND (reference sequence). V lost 3 bases and J lost 3, with 12 bases in between. This CDR3 spans 14 amino acids.